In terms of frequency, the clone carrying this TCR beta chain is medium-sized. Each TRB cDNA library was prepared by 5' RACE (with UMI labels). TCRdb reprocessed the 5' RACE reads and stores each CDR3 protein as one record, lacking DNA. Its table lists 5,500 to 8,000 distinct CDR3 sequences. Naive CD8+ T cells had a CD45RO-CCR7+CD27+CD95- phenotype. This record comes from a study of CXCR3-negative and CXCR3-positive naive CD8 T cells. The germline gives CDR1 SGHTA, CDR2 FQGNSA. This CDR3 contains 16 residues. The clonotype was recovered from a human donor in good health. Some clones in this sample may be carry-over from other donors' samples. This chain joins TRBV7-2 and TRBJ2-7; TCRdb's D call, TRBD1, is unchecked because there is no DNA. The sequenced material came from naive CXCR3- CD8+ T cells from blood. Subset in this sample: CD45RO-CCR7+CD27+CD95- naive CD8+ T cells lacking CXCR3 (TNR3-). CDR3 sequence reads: CASSLSTGVAGYEQYF.